Listed below are T cell receptor beta chains from one sample, sequenced in a study of blood T cell repertoires in COVID-19. Clones were sequenced by immunoSEQ multiplex PCR, and TCRdb holds only the in-frame ones, with some missing. The sample has 40,000 to 55,000 clones, approximately 84% seen once. Material: peripheral blood. The source of these receptors is a man aged 50-60 years with active COVID-19. Each CDR3 is given with its conserved first and last residue. The D gene is left open where the match is weak. The size field is filled for only some rows; it gives once, few, many or a size class.

size,V,J,D,DNA,CDR3
-,TRBV18,TRBJ2-5,-,TGTGCCAGCTCACCCTCGGGGGAAGAGACCCAGTACTTC,CASSPSGEETQYF
once,TRBV12-3/TRBV12-4,TRBJ1-2,TRBD1,TGTGCCAGCAGTAGACAGGGTTTGGGCTACACCTTC,CASSRQGLGYTF
-,TRBV18,TRBJ1-6,TRBD1,TGTGCCAGCTCTCCAAGACAGGGTGACTCACCCCTCCACTTT,CASSPRQGDSPLHF
-,TRBV7-9,TRBJ1-2,TRBD1,TGTGCCAGCAGACCCTGGGACAGGGTCGACTATGGCTACACCTTC,CASRPWDRVDYGYTF
-,TRBV6-5,TRBJ1-1,-,TGTGCCAGCAGTTCCCGGGTTACGAACACTGAAGCTTTCTTT,CASSSRVTNTEAFF
-,TRBV5-4,TRBJ1-2,TRBD1,TGTGCCAGCAGCTTCCCCGGACAGGGGGCCTATGGCTACACCTTC,CASSFPGQGAYGYTF
-,TRBV28,TRBJ1-4,-,TGTGCCAGTAAATACGGGGGTGAAAAACTGTTTTTT,CASKYGGEKLFF
-,TRBV29-1,TRBJ1-2,TRBD1,TGCAGCGCCGGGACAGGGGGCCTAAGAGGCTACACCTTC,CSAGTGGLRGYTF
-,TRBV24-1,TRBJ2-1,-,TGTGCCACCGAGGGCAGGGCGGGGGCCGTCCGATACAATGAGCAGTTCTTC,CATEGRAGAVRYNEQFF
-,TRBV6-4,TRBJ2-1,TRBD2,TGTGCCAGCAGTGACTCGACTAGCGGGCTCAATGAGCAGTTCTTC,CASSDSTSGLNEQFF
-,TRBV11-2,TRBJ2-1,TRBD1,TGTGCCAGCAGCTTAGTACAGGGGATCCGGAATGAGCAGTTCTTC,CASSLVQGIRNEQFF
-,TRBV2,TRBJ1-2,-,TGTGCCAGCAGTGAGGGCAGCCAGAACTATGGCTACACCTTC,CASSEGSQNYGYTF
-,TRBV10-3,TRBJ2-3,TRBD1,TGTGCCATCCGCAGCGGGACAGGGGGGGATACGCAGTATTTT,CAIRSGTGGDTQYF
-,TRBV6-5,TRBJ2-1,-,TGTGCCAGCAGTTTTTTTTCGGGGGGCAACAATGAGCAGTTCTTC,CASSFFSGGNNEQFF
-,TRBV19,TRBJ1-2,-,TGTGCCAGCATGATCGGCCCCGGGGGATATGGCTACACCTTC,CASMIGPGGYGYTF
-,TRBV2,TRBJ2-7,TRBD1,TGTGCCAGCAGGACGACAGGGGACGAGCAGTACTTC,CASRTTGDEQYF
few,TRBV28,TRBJ2-7,TRBD1,TGTGCCAGCAGGCTTCCCGGGACAGGGGACTACGAGCAGTACTTC,CASRLPGTGDYEQYF
-,TRBV29-1,TRBJ1-4,TRBD1,TGCAGCGTTGAATCGGGGACAGGGGGTGAAAAACTGTTTTTT,CSVESGTGGEKLFF
-,TRBV7-8,TRBJ1-5,-,TGTGCCAGCAGCTTACTGGAGAATCAGCCCCAGCATTTT,CASSLLENQPQHF
-,TRBV24-1,TRBJ2-1,-,TGTGCCACCAGTGTAACACAGGGTTCCATTTCTGAGCAGTTCTTC,CATSVTQGSISEQFF
-,TRBV27,TRBJ1-1,TRBD1,TGTGCCAGCAGTCGGACAGGGGGGTCGGACACTGAAGCTTTCTTT,CASSRTGGSDTEAFF
-,TRBV28,TRBJ2-1,TRBD1,TGTGCCAGCAGTGCCCCGGCCAGGGGGAATGAGCAGTTCTTC,CASSAPARGNEQFF
-,TRBV5-4,TRBJ1-1,TRBD1,TGTGCCAGCAGCTTGTTACAGGGGGCGGTCCGGAACACTGAAGCTTTCTTT,CASSLLQGAVRNTEAFF
once,TRBV12-3/TRBV12-4,TRBJ2-7,TRBD1,TGTGCCAGCAGCGAACAGGGGGGCTACGAGCAGTACTTC,CASSEQGGYEQYF
-,TRBV4-1,TRBJ2-7,-,TGCGCCAGCAGCCAAGATTCGTCTCGGGGAATGAGCGAGCAGTACTTC,CASSQDSSRGMSEQYF
once,TRBV6-5,TRBJ2-5,-,TGTGCCAGCACCCCCCCGGGTACGGAGACCCAGTACTTC,CASTPPGTETQYF
-,TRBV4-1,TRBJ1-2,-,TGCGCCAGCAGCCGAGCAGAACAGGCAAACTATGGCTACACCTTC,CASSRAEQANYGYTF
-,TRBV6-1,TRBJ2-1,TRBD2,TGTGCCAGCAGTGAAGCCGGGACTAGCGGTCGTAATGAGCAGTTCTTC,CASSEAGTSGRNEQFF
-,TRBV9,TRBJ2-1,TRBD1,TGTGCCAGCAGCGCTCAACAGGGGGTGGGGATCAATGAGCAGTTCTTC,CASSAQQGVGINEQFF
-,TRBV2,TRBJ2-7,-,TGTGCCATCCCGGGAGGGGGCCCCTACGAGCAGTACTTC,CAIPGGGPYEQYF
-,TRBV3-1/TRBV3-2,TRBJ2-5,TRBD1,TGTGCCAGCAGCCAAGGGACAGGGATTGAGACCCAGTACTTC,CASSQGTGIETQYF
-,TRBV5-1,TRBJ2-1,-,TGCGCCAGCAGCTTGGATACGGGGGGCGCGGGAAATGAGCAGTTCTTC,CASSLDTGGAGNEQFF
-,TRBV19,TRBJ1-1,TRBD1,TGTGCCAGTAGCTGGACAGGGAACACTGAAGCTTTCTTT,CASSWTGNTEAFF
-,TRBV5-5,TRBJ2-5,TRBD2,TGTGCCAGCAGCTTGGAGGGACTAGACGGGGAGTACTTC,CASSLEGLDGEYF
once,TRBV5-4,TRBJ1-5,TRBD1,TGTGCCAGCAGCTGGGGGGGGGACAGGGCCGGCAATCAGCCCCAGCATTTT,CASSWGGDRAGNQPQHF
-,TRBV5-1,TRBJ2-3,-,TGCGCCAGCAGCTTGGGGCAGGGCTCAGATACGCAGTATTTT,CASSLGQGSDTQYF
-,TRBV29-1,TRBJ2-2,TRBD2,TGCAGCGTTGAATCTAGCGGGGGGCCAGACGGCACCGGGGAGCTGTTTTTT,CSVESSGGPDGTGELFF
-,TRBV9,TRBJ2-6,TRBD1,TGTGCCAGCAGCGCGACAGGGTCTGGGGCCAACGTCCTGACTTTC,CASSATGSGANVLTF
-,TRBV9,TRBJ1-3,-,TGTGCCAGCAGCGCCGTCGTAGCTGGAAACACCATATATTTT,CASSAVVAGNTIYF
-,TRBV12-3/TRBV12-4,TRBJ2-5,-,TGTGCCAGCAGCCCTCTAGGCCAAGAGACCCAGTACTTC,CASSPLGQETQYF
-,TRBV9,TRBJ2-1,TRBD1,TGTGCCAGCAGCCCCCGAGCAGGGGGTTACAATGAGCAGTTCTTC,CASSPRAGGYNEQFF
-,TRBV5-1,TRBJ2-7,-,TGCGCCAGCAGCTACGGGACAAACTCCTACGAGCAGTACTTC,CASSYGTNSYEQYF
-,TRBV21-1,TRBJ2-5,-,TGTGCCAGCAGCAAAAATGGCCCCCGAGAGACCCAGTACTTC,CASSKNGPRETQYF
-,TRBV18,TRBJ1-2,-,TGTGCCAGCTCACCACCGGATTGGGGGGAAGGCTACACCTTC,CASSPPDWGEGYTF
-,TRBV15,TRBJ2-7,-,TGTGCCACCAGCGGGGGCGGTGTCGCCTACGAGCAGTACTTC,CATSGGGVAYEQYF
-,TRBV10-2,TRBJ2-7,TRBD1,TGCGCCAGCAGTAAGCAACAGGGGTACGAGCAGTACTTC,CASSKQQGYEQYF
-,TRBV28,TRBJ1-2,TRBD1,TGTGCCAGCAGTTTGTTGAACAGGGGCGGCTTCGGTAACTATGGCTACACCTTC,CASSLLNRGGFGNYGYTF
-,TRBV10-3,TRBJ1-1,TRBD1,TGTGCCACTTTGGGACAGCAGAACACTGAAGCTTTCTTT,CATLGQQNTEAFF
-,TRBV7-9,TRBJ2-1,TRBD2,TGTGCCAGCAGCGGCGCCGGGACTAGCTCCTACAATGAGCAGTTCTTC,CASSGAGTSSYNEQFF
few,TRBV7-2,TRBJ2-7,-,TGTGCCAGCAGCTTTGAACTAGGATTTTACGAGCAGTACTTC,CASSFELGFYEQYF
-,TRBV10-3,TRBJ2-1,-,TGTGCCATCAGCAATTACAATGAGCAGTTCTTC,CAISNYNEQFF
-,TRBV24-1,TRBJ2-5,TRBD1,TGTGCCACCAGTGATTCCGGGACAGGGGGAGAGACCCAGTACTTC,CATSDSGTGGETQYF
-,TRBV19,TRBJ1-4,-,TGTGCCAGTAAAAATTGGTCAGGGGAGGAAAAACTGTTTTTT,CASKNWSGEEKLFF
-,TRBV15,TRBJ2-7,TRBD2,TGTGCCACCAGCAGAGGAGGGACTAGTGGCGAGCAGTACTTC,CATSRGGTSGEQYF
-,TRBV6-5,TRBJ1-1,TRBD1,TGTGCCAGCAGTCTGACAGGGGGTGGGACTGAAGCTTTCTTT,CASSLTGGGTEAFF
-,TRBV24-1,TRBJ2-7,-,TGTGCCACCAGTGACCCCCTGGTGGCTCACGAGCAGTACTTC,CATSDPLVAHEQYF
-,TRBV5-1,TRBJ1-4,-,TGCGCCAGCAGCGATGACTGGGATGAAAAACTGTTTTTT,CASSDDWDEKLFF